The T cell receptor (beta chain) under discussion was sequenced for a study of T cell responses to AZD1222 COVID-19 vaccine. Broader study findings: Reports indicate that nearly half of spike-specific TCRs are directed at unmutated variant regions. Females made up more of the donors, who were largely white British, and clonal diversity may have come out too low.

Points on this clone: Antigen unknown.

CDR1 is SGHTA, CDR2 FQGNSA, per germline. The length of the CDR3 is 18 residues. The V and J ends lost 3 bases and 5 bases, in that order; junction bases with no gene match: 16. Assay: immunoSEQ multiplex PCR; the TCRdb copy retains only in-frame clones and omits some. This sample yields about 150,000 clones, of which roughly nine tenths are seen a single time; approximately 3.8% belongs to the top ten. V usage is TRBV7-2 and J usage is TRBJ2-5; 9 bases are a match to TRBD2. Here the sequenced sample was peripheral blood, taken 28 days after the second AZD1222 dose. The receptor was derived from an adult who received the AZD1222 COVID-19 vaccine. DNA for the CDR3: TGTGCCAGCAGCTTTCGAGCGTGGTTAGCGGGAGTCGGCGAGACCCAGTACTTC. Its translation is CASSFRAWLAGVGETQYF.